Following are 2 T cell receptor beta chains from one sample sequenced in a study of glioma-infiltrating T cells. Amplification of TCR alpha and beta CDR3 regions from RNA used iRepertoire nested multiplex PCR. TCRdb re-called the multiplex PCR reads with MiXCR, one entry per CDR3 protein. The sample records about 380,000 distinct CDR3 sequences, roughly two fifths being singletons. The sequencing sample was made of glioma tissue, nonneoplastic brain tissue, or PBMCs (not recorded which). The receptors originated from a human donor with low-grade glioma or glioblastoma, undergoing nonglioma brain surgery, or in good health (not recorded which).

This clonotype occurred a few times. Written as DNA, the CDR3 is TGCGCCAGCAGCTTCCCTGAGAGAAATGAGCAGTTCTTC. This sequence encodes CASSFPERNEQFF. The chain has TRBV10-2 and TRBJ2-1; D remains ambiguous. CDR1 and CDR2 (germline): WSHSY, SAAADI. V was clipped by 6 bases and J by 7 bases, with 13 bases between them. The CDR3 covers 13 residues.

This chain uses TRBV2 with TRBJ1-2; TRBD1 might be the D (5 bases). The CDR3 runs 15 residues. V was shortened by 6 bases and J by 8 bases, with 22 bases between the two germline ends. CDR1 and CDR2 (germline): SNHLY, FYNNEI. CDR3 in DNA: TGTGCCAGCAGCGGGCCTCTAAGGTCCCGGGGGGGCTACACCTTC. Encoded protein: CASSGPLRSRGGYTF.